This T cell receptor beta chain came from a study of OX40 agonist ivuxolimab in advanced cancers. Study information: Intravenous ivuxolimab was administered to patients every 2 weeks at 0.01 to 10 mg/kg. The diagnoses of dose-escalation patients were hepatocellular carcinoma, melanoma, renal cell or head and neck cancer.

Produced via immunoSEQ multiplex PCR; TCRdb's table is partial and in-frame only. The sample includes some 60,000 clones, over 75% of them seen just once. The TCR originated in an adult with an advanced solid tumor such as melanoma, head and neck, liver or kidney cancer. Material: CD4+ or CD8+ T cells sorted from blood, obtained in a trial of the OX40 agonist ivuxolimab.

CDR3 bases: TGTGCCAGCTCAGCGCCGGGACAGCAGAACACTGAAGCTTTCTTT. This sequence encodes CASSAPGQQNTEAFF. J is TRBJ1-1 and V is TRBV18, with TRBD1 matching 7 bases. This CDR3 has 15 amino acids. Germline CDR1 is KGHSH and CDR2 is LQKENI. V was clipped by 5 bases and J by 1 base; unmatched bases: 7.